Each of the 5 T cell receptor beta chains below was sequenced from the same sample in a study of technical replicates of blood from a few donors. Only in-frame clones appear in the TCRdb table, and some are missing; sequencing was by immunoSEQ multiplex PCR. The sample consists of approximately 70,000 clones, 95% to 97% of them appearing once. Source material: T cells isolated from PBMCs. The receptors shown here come from a human donor in good health.

The chain recombines TRBV27 with TRBJ1-2, with D perhaps matching TRBD1 (5 bases). Germline V lookup: CDR1 MNHEY, CDR2 SMNVEV (reference sequence). The V gene lost 6 bases and the J gene lost 4 bases, with 18 bases spanning the gap. This CDR3 contains 15 residues. In DNA, the CDR3 is TGTGCCAGCAGGGGGATAAGGGGTCTACTCTATGGCTACACCTTC. Translation: CASRGIRGLLYGYTF.

This chain joins TRBV7-2 and TRBJ2-7; 9 bases map to TRBD2. CDR1 SGHTA and CDR2 FQGNSA come from the germline V gene. CDR3 length: 15 amino acids. The junction had 13 bases not matched to a gene; V was cut back by 7 bases and J by 6 bases. The CDR3 region is CASTPSGGTTGEQYF. CDR3 sequence (DNA): TGTGCCAGCACCCCGAGCGGGGGGACTACGGGCGAGCAGTACTTC.

The chain has TRBV7-6 and TRBJ2-1; 10 positions agree with TRBD2. V was clipped by 2 bases and J by 2 bases; unmatched bases: 3. The CDR3 has 16 amino acids. CDR1 is SGHVS, CDR2 FNYEAQ, per germline. CDR3 protein: CASSLPSGGAYNEQFF. The DNA for the CDR3 is TGTGCCAGCAGCTTACCCAGCGGGGGGGCCTACAATGAGCAGTTCTTC.

This rearrangement joins TRBV7-8 to TRBJ2-3; the D gene is possibly TRBD2 (5 bases). Trimming took off 5 bases at V and 1 base at J, with 13 bases between the two ends. The CDR3 loop spans 15 amino acids. CDR1 and CDR2 (germline): SGHVS, FQNEAQ. CDR3 protein: CASSPSGGGTDTQYF. CDR3 nucleotides: TGTGCCAGCAGCCCCTCTGGAGGTGGCACAGATACGCAGTATTTT.

The chain carries TRBV30 and TRBJ2-6, with TRBD1 matching over 8 bases. With 0 bases clipped from V and 4 bases from J, the junction kept 8 bases outside the gene matches. CDR1 is GTSNPN, CDR2 SVGIG, per germline (reference sequence). CDR3 length: 17 amino acids. The DNA for the CDR3 is TGTGCCTGGAGTGTCAGGGGGCGTAAGGTGGGGGCCAACGTCCTGACTTTC. Protein sequence: CAWSVRGRKVGANVLTF.